These 18 T cell receptor beta chains were all obtained from the same sample, sequenced in a study of glioma-infiltrating T cells listed by TCRdb under 2016. The listed sequencing device is Illumina MiSeq. The iRepertoire nested amplicon-rescue multiplex PCR (arm-PCR) platform was used to amplify TCR alpha and beta CDR3 regions from RNA. The public reads were reanalyzed by TCRdb: fastp trimming at Q25, MiXCR alignment, in-frame beta chains only. Identical CDR3 protein sequences are pooled into one entry, listed with their most common genes and DNA. In all, the sample holds 90,000 or so distinct CDR3 sequences, and roughly 40% of those were seen once. Of the sample, around two fifths falls within the top ten clones. Material: glioma tissue, nonneoplastic brain tissue, or PBMCs (not recorded which). Every receptor here comes from a human donor with low-grade glioma or glioblastoma, undergoing nonglioma brain surgery, or in good health (not recorded which).

This clonotype was seen just once. This rearrangement joins TRBV28 to TRBJ2-3; D possibly corresponds to TRBD2 (5 bases). V gave up 2 bases and J gave up 2 bases, with 11 bases separating them. The CDR3 extends over 15 amino acids. Germline CDR1 MDHEN, CDR2 SYDVKM. The CDR3 nucleotides read TGTGCCAGCAGTTTAGGGAGTGCCCCCACAGATACGCAGTATTTT. This codes for CASSLGSAPTDTQYF.

This clonotype appeared many times. The rearrangement joins TRBV7-9 to TRBJ2-5; D may be TRBD1 or TRBD2 (6 bases each). Per germline, CDR1 SEHNR and CDR2 FQNEAQ (reference sequence). The CDR3 spans 14 residues. With 0 bases removed from V and 5 bases from J, the gap between germline ends came to 10 bases. This CDR3 is CASSLASGAETQYF. CDR3 sequence (DNA): TGTGCCAGCAGCTTAGCCTCGGGGGCGGAGACCCAGTACTTC. The full variable domain, rest sourced from reference TRBV7-9 and TRBJ2-5, is DTGVSQNPRHKITKRGQNVTFRCDPISEHNRLYWYRQTLGQGPEFLTYFQNEAQLEKSRLLSDRFSAERPKGSFSTLEIQRTEQGDSAMYLCASSLASGAETQYFGPGTRLLVL.

This clonotype has at least ten counts. The chain employs TRBV20-1 and TRBJ2-1; 8 bases are a match to TRBD2. Germline trimming cut 6 bases from V and 1 base from J; bases unmatched to any gene: 8. The CDR3 has 15 amino acids. Germline V gene lookup returns CDR1 DFQATT and CDR2 SNEGSKA (reference sequence). CDR3 region: CSAPRLAQSYNEQFF. The CDR3, as DNA: TGCAGTGCACCTCGACTAGCGCAATCCTACAATGAGCAGTTCTTC.

This clonotype showed up many times. An end of the junction does not agree with germline; a read error may underlie this. The chain joins TRBV7-8 to TRBJ2-7; unclear D gene. CDR3 size: 13 residues. CDR1 is SGHVS, CDR2 FQNEAQ, per germline. CDR3 sequence: CASSLAGLTVIFF. DNA for the CDR3: TGTGCCAGCAGCTTAGCGGGTCTGACGGTAATATTTTTC.

This clonotype was seen at least ten times. The gene calls are TRBV7-3 and TRBJ2-1; perhaps D is TRBD1 or TRBD2 (5 bases each). The V and J ends lost 2 bases and 6 bases respectively, with 17 bases between them. This CDR3 spans 16 amino acids. Germline-derived CDR1 and CDR2 are SGHTA and FQGTGA. The CDR3 is CASSLRGGLGSNEQFF. The CDR3 DNA reads as TGTGCCAGCAGCTTACGTGGGGGTCTGGGTTCCAATGAGCAGTTCTTC.

In its sample, this clonotype was seen many times. V is TRBV12-3 or TRBV12-4 and J is TRBJ2-1, with D possibly TRBD2 on 6 matching bases. The CDR3 is made up of 13 amino acids. Trimming took 3 bases from V and 9 from J, leaving 12 bases between them. CDR3 sequence (DNA): TGTGCCAGCAGTTTGCTGGGGGAGGTTGAGCAGTTCTTC. Protein product: CASSLLGEVEQFF.

V and J are TRBV9 and TRBJ1-2, with D unclear. CDR3 length: 14 amino acids. V lost 0 bases and J 6 bases, leaving 12 bases between the germline ends. The V gene's germline CDR1 is SGDLS and CDR2 YYNGEE. CDR3 DNA sequence: TGTGCCAGCAGCGTAGTACCGGGCGACAATGGCTACACCTTC. This translates into CASSVVPGDNGYTF.

This clonotype has at least ten counts. This rearrangement joins TRBV27 to TRBJ1-6; perhaps TRBD1 as D (6 bases). Germline assignment: CDR1 MNHEY and CDR2 SMNVEV (reference sequence). The CDR3 has 16 amino acids. Deletions cut 7 bases from V and 6 bases from J, with 19 bases between. The DNA for the CDR3 is TGTGCCAGCACCCTATCTGGGCAGGGGAGTAATTCACCCCTCCACTTT. This sequence encodes CASTLSGQGSNSPLHF.

This clonotype has at least ten counts. V and J are TRBV3-1 and TRBJ2-1; unclear D gene. Germline V lookup: CDR1 LGHDT, CDR2 YNNKEL (reference sequence). This CDR3 spans 12 amino acids. V was clipped by 0 bases and J by 11 bases, with 8 bases between them. CDR3 protein: CASSQERSQQFF. CDR3 nucleotides: TGTGCCAGCAGCCAAGAACGTAGTCAGCAGTTCTTC.

In this sample, this clonotype turned up many times. J is TRBJ2-5 and V is TRBV7-3; D gene ambiguous. Trimming took off 2 bases at V and 7 bases at J, with 11 bases between the two ends. The CDR3 consists of 13 residues. Germline V gene data show CDR1 as SGHTA and CDR2 as FQGTGA. The chain's CDR3 is CASSLEGSGTQYF. As DNA, the CDR3 is TGTGCCAGCAGCTTAGAAGGGTCGGGGACCCAGTACTTC. Full variable domain (rest looked up from reference TRBV7-3 and TRBJ2-5): GAGVSQTPSNKVTEKGKYVELRCDPISGHTALYWYRQSLGQGPEFLIYFQGTGAADDSGLPNDRFFAVRPEGSVSTLKIQRTERGDSAVYLCASSLEGSGTQYFGPGTRLLVL.

As regards this clonotype: This clone may be a read error of a much larger clone one base away. The chain links TRBV18 to TRBJ2-3, with 8 bases identical to TRBD1. There are 16 residues in the CDR3. Per germline, CDR1 KGHSH and CDR2 LQKENI. The CDR3 sequence: CVSSLRRTGSTDTQYF. The CDR3, as DNA: TGTGTCAGCTCACTTAGACGGACAGGGTCCACAGATACGCAGTATTTT. The whole variable domain, filled in from reference TRBV18 and TRBJ2-3, reads NAGVMQNPRHLVRRRGQEARLRCSPMKGHSHVYWYRQLPEEGLKFMVYLQKENIIDESGMPKERFSAEFPKEGPSILRIQQVVRGDSAAYFCVSSLRRTGSTDTQYFGPGTRLTVL.

A note on this clonotype: This could be a read error, since a much larger clone is one nucleotide away. The genes are TRBV19 and TRBJ2-1; TRBD2 is a possible D gene (5 bases). CDR3 length equals 19 residues. Germline CDR1 LNHDA, CDR2 SQIVND (reference sequence). V shed 6 bases and J shed 0 bases, with 24 bases lying between them. Written as DNA, the CDR3 is TGTGCCAGTAGACAATTTTTTATCCGGGGTTTTGACTCCTACAATGAGCAGTTCTTC. Its translation: CASRQFFIRGFDSYNEQFF.

Comment on this clonotype: Relative to the germline gene, one junction end is altered; a read error may explain this. The rearrangement uses TRBV7-9 and TRBJ1-1; perhaps TRBD1 as D (6 bases). Germline CDR1 is SEHNR and CDR2 is FQNEAQ (reference sequence). The CDR3 has 14 residues. The CDR3 spells CASSPEGVNTEASF. The CDR3, as DNA: TGTGCCAGCAGTCCGGAGGGGGTGAACACTGAAGCTTCCTTT.

This clonotype was detected many times. In DNA, the CDR3 is TGCGCCAGCAGCCAAGAGGGCGGGAGAGGGGATACGCAGTATTTT. Translation: CASSQEGGRGDTQYF. The chain has TRBV4-3 and TRBJ2-3, with 7 bases fitting TRBD2. J gave up 6 bases and V 0 bases, and 6 bases lay outside the gene matches. Germline V lookup: CDR1 LGHNA, CDR2 YSLEER. The CDR3 covers 15 residues.

The chain combines TRBV28 with TRBJ2-5; tentative D call: TRBD2 (5 bases). Trimming pared 3 bases from V and 4 bases from J, leaving 15 bases between. Germline CDR1 and CDR2: MDHEN and SYDVKM. The CDR3 runs to 15 residues. CDR3 nucleotides: TGTGCCAGCAGTTTGGGCAGATCTAGCACAGAGACCCAGTACTTC. Amino acid sequence: CASSLGRSSTETQYF. The variable domain in full, completed from reference TRBV28 and TRBJ2-5, reads DVKVTQSSRYLVKRTGEKVFLECVQDMDHENMFWYRQDPGLGLRLIYFSYDVKMKEKGDIPEGYSVSREKKERFSLILESASTNQTSMYLCASSLGRSSTETQYFGPGTRLLVL.

This clonotype came up many times. The J gene is TRBJ2-1, the V gene TRBV15; no clear D. This CDR3 region has 15 residues. Trimming removed 1 base at V and 8 bases at J, with 15 bases between. CDR1 and CDR2 (germline): LNHNV, YYDKDF (reference sequence). The CDR3 spells CATSRVGSHRDEQFF. The DNA for the CDR3 is TGTGCCACCAGCAGAGTGGGGTCTCACCGTGATGAGCAGTTCTTC.

As concerns this clonotype: One end of the junction fails to match germline, which may point to a read error. The gene calls are TRBV20-1 and TRBJ1-1; the D gene is possibly TRBD1 (6 bases). This CDR3 region has 13 residues. Germline CDR1 DFQATT, CDR2 SNEGSKA (reference sequence). The CDR3 DNA reads as TGCAGTGCCCGGGGGGACATGAACACTGAGGCTTTCTTT. It is translated as CSARGDMNTEAFF.

To note about this clonotype: One base away lies a much larger clone, so this may be a sequencing read error. The chain joins TRBV19 to TRBJ2-3; 9 bases align to TRBD2. Germline-derived CDR1 and CDR2 are LNHDA and SQIVND (reference sequence). The CDR3 contains 16 residues. CDR3 coding DNA: TGTGCCAGTAGTCCGGCGGGAGGGCCCTCGGCAGATACGCTGTATTTT. This codes for CASSPAGGPSADTLYF.